The 9 T cell receptor beta chains given below trace back to one sample, sequenced in a study of Tregs in tolerant kidney transplant recipients. Using immunoSEQ multiplex PCR, the repertoire was profiled, and TCRdb retains in-frame clones only, with some absent. The sample has roughly 80,000 clones, 98% seen once; the top ten hold around 0.58%. The material sequenced was CD4+ T cells from blood, taken before the transplant. The receptors were sampled from a human donor who received a combined kidney and bone marrow transplant.

The J gene is TRBJ2-2, the V gene TRBV11-2; 11 bases are shared with TRBD2. Per germline, CDR1 SGHAT and CDR2 FQNNGV. The CDR3 is 16 amino acids. V dropped 5 bases and J dropped 1; count of bases not matched to a gene: 3. The CDR3 reads CASSQTSGGNTGELFF. CDR3 nucleotide sequence: TGTGCCAGCAGCCAAACTAGCGGGGGGAACACCGGGGAGCTGTTTTTT.

The chain joins TRBV19 to TRBJ2-5; a weak D match, TRBD1 (5 bases). This CDR3 comprises 14 residues. V was trimmed by 3 bases and J by 2 bases, leaving 10 bases between them. Germline assignment: CDR1 LNHDA and CDR2 SQIVND (reference sequence). CDR3 nucleotide sequence: TGTGCCAGTAGTATCCCCAGGGCACAAGAGACCCAGTACTTC. It specifies CASSIPRAQETQYF.

The gene calls are TRBV19 and TRBJ2-3, with 13 nucleotides matching TRBD2. The CDR3 totals 13 residues. From germline, CDR1 is LNHDA and CDR2 SQIVND (reference sequence). Losses at the gene ends were 8 bases for V and 5 bases for J; bases not matched to a gene: 1. The CDR3 spells CASRLAGGDTQYF. The CDR3 DNA sequence: TGTGCCAGTCGACTAGCGGGAGGAGATACGCAGTATTTT.

The V gene is TRBV4-3, the J gene TRBJ1-4, with D maybe TRBD1 (5 bases). Looked up from germline, CDR1 is LGHNA and CDR2 is YSLEER. Trimming cost V 1 base and J 5 bases, with 14 bases left between them. The CDR3 is 16 amino acids. The CDR3 is CASSQVPGSANEKLFF. The CDR3 DNA follows: TGCGCCAGCAGCCAAGTTCCAGGGTCAGCAAATGAAAAACTGTTTTTT.

As concerns this clone: This sample includes further DNA sequences coding for the same CDR3. The chain combines TRBV30 with TRBJ2-7, with TRBD1 as a possible D gene (6 bases). This CDR3 contains 12 residues. V shed 8 bases and J shed 6 bases, with 17 bases lying between them. Germline CDR1 reads GTSNPN; CDR2 reads SVGIG (reference sequence). The CDR3 loop is CAVVGGGGEQYF. In DNA, the CDR3 is TGTGCCGTAGTAGGGGGTGGGGGCGAGCAGTACTTC.

The chain couples TRBV11-2 to TRBJ2-7; D is possibly TRBD2 (6 bases). CDR1 is SGHAT, CDR2 FQNNGV, per germline. V was cut by 2 bases and J by 6 bases, with 17 bases left in between. The CDR3 consists of 15 residues. This chain's CDR3 is CASSLLAGKYGEQYF. In DNA, the CDR3 is TGTGCCAGCAGCTTACTGGCGGGGAAGTATGGCGAGCAGTACTTC.

This clone came up once. The chain recombines TRBV7-2 with TRBJ2-1; D unresolved. This CDR3 is 13 amino acids long. Trimming removed 3 bases at V and 2 bases at J, with 5 bases between. Germline V lookup: CDR1 SGHTA, CDR2 FQGNSA. CDR3 DNA: TGTGCCAGCAGCTTCGGTGCCTACAATGAGCAGTTCTTC. This codes for CASSFGAYNEQFF. The full variable domain, completed using reference TRBV7-2 and TRBJ2-1, is GAGVSQSPSNKVTEKGKDVELRCDPISGHTALYWYRQSLGQGLEFLIYFQGNSAPDKSGLPSDRFSAERTGGSVSTLTIQRTQQEDSAVYLCASSFGAYNEQFFGPGTRLTVL.

The CDR3 spells CASSRRTNTEAFF. The CDR3 DNA is TGTGCCAGTAGCCGCAGGACTAACACTGAAGCTTTCTTT. The chain employs TRBV19 and TRBJ1-1; D is unclear. Trimming took 6 bases from V and 2 from J, leaving 10 bases between them. This CDR3 contains 13 residues. Germline V gene data show CDR1 as LNHDA and CDR2 as SQIVND (reference sequence). Using reference TRBV19 and TRBJ1-1 for the parts outside the CDR3, the full variable domain is DGGITQSPKYLFRKEGQNVTLSCEQNLNHDAMYWYRQDPGQGLRLIYYSQIVNDFQKGDIAEGYSVSREKKESFPLTVTSAQKNPTAFYLCASSRRTNTEAFFGQGTRLTVV.

The chain employs TRBV7-2 and TRBJ2-6, with a weak D call TRBD1 (6 bases). The CDR3 is made up of 18 amino acids. Trimming cost V 3 bases and J 0 bases, with 15 bases left between them. CDR1 is SGHTA and CDR2 is FQGNSA in the germline V gene. Here the CDR3 reads CASSFRGSSFSGANVLTF. The CDR3 nucleotides read TGTGCCAGCAGCTTCAGGGGCAGTAGTTTCTCTGGGGCCAACGTCCTGACTTTC.